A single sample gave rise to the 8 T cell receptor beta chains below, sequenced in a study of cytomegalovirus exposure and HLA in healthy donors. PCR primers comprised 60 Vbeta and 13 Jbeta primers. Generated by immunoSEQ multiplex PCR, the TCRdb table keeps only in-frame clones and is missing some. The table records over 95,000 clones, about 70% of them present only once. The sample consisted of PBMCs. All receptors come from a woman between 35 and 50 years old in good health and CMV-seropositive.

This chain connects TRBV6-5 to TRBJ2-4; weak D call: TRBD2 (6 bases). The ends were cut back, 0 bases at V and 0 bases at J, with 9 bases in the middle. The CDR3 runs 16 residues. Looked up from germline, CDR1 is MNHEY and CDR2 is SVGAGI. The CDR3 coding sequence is TGTGCCAGCAGTTACTCCGGGGGACTAGCCAAAAACATTCAGTACTTC. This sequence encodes CASSYSGGLAKNIQYF.

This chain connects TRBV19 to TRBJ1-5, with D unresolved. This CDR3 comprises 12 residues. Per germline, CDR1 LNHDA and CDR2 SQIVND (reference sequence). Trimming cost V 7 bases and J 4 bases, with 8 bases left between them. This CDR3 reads CASKEGNQPQHF. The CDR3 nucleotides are TGTGCCAGTAAAGAGGGTAATCAGCCCCAGCATTTT.

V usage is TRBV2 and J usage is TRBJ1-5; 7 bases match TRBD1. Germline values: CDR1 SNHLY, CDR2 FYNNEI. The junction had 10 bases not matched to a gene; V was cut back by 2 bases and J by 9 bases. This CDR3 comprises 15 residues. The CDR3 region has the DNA TGTGCCAGCAGTGAACTGAGTCAGGGGGGTGGGCCCCAGCATTTT. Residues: CASSELSQGGGPQHF.

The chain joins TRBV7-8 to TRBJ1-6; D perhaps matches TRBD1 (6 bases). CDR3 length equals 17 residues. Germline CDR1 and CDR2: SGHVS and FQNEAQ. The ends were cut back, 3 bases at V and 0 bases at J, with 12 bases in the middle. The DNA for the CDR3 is TGTGCCAGCAGCTTGACAGGACATAGCTCCTATAATTCACCCCTCCACTTT. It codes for CASSLTGHSSYNSPLHF.

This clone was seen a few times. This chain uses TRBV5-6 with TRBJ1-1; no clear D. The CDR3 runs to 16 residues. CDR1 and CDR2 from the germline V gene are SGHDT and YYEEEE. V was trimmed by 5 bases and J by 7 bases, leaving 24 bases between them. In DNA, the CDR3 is TGTGCCAGCAGGGCTCTTCTTGGTTCCGAAACCTTTGAAGCTTTCTTT. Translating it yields CASRALLGSETFEAFF.

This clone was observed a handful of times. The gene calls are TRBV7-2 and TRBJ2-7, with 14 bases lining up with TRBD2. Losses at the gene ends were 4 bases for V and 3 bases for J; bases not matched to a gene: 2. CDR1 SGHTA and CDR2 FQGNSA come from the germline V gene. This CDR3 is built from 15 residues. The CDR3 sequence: CASSSGLAGGYEQYF. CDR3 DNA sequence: TGTGCCAGCAGCTCCGGACTAGCGGGGGGCTACGAGCAGTACTTC.

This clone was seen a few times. The CDR3 is CSVDGSQPGETQYF. The DNA for the CDR3 is TGCAGCGTTGATGGTAGCCAACCCGGGGAGACCCAGTACTTC. The chain employs TRBV29-1 and TRBJ2-5; D gene unclear. The germline V gene has CDR1 SQVTM and CDR2 ANQGSEA. The length of the CDR3 is 14 residues. V lost 3 bases, J lost 5 bases, and 16 bases lay in between.

The CDR3 spells CASSPGGGSGNTIYF. The CDR3 DNA follows: TGCGCCAGCAGCCCGGGAGGCGGGTCTGGAAACACCATATATTTT. The chain couples TRBV5-1 to TRBJ1-3; no reliable D call. The V and J ends lost 4 bases and 1 base respectively, with 12 bases between them. Germline assignment: CDR1 SGHRS and CDR2 YFSETQ. The length of the CDR3 is 15 residues.